One TCR beta chain is described in this entry. The treatment: approximately 18 received Ad26.COV2.S at low or high dose, single or two shots; about 5 received placebo; per-sample allocation not given. At day 63 after the first vaccine or placebo injection, samples were drawn. The sample comes from a study of Ad26.COV2.S vaccination and SARS-CoV-2 variants. The CDR3 sequence is 14 residues long. V lost 3 bases, J lost 0 bases, and 9 bases lay in between. The germline gives CDR1 KGHSH, CDR2 LQKENI. Repertoires were generated with immunoSEQ multiplex PCR, while TCRdb's copy carries only in-frame clones and drops some. Of nearly 400,000 clones in the sample, 89% were seen once.

The TCR comes from a person between 18 and 65 years old who received the Ad26.COV2.S COVID-19 vaccine or a placebo. The chain couples TRBV18 to TRBJ2-7; D not certain. The sequences come from peripheral blood, collected in a trial of Ad26.COV2.S vaccine versus placebo. Written as DNA, the CDR3 is TGTGCCAGCTCACCGGGCAGGACCTCCTACGAGCAGTACTTC. Translation: CASSPGRTSYEQYF.